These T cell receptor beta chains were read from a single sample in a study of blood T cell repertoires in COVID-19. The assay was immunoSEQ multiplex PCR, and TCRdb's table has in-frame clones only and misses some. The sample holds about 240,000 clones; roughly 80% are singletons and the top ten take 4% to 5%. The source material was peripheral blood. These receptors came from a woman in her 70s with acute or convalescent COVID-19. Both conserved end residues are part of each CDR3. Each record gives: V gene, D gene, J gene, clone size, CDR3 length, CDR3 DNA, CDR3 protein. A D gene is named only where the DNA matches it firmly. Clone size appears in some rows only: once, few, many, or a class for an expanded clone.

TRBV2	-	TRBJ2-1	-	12	TGTGCCAGCGATCGGGGTGGCTATGAGCAGTTCTTC	CASDRGGYEQFF
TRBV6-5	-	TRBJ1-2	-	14	TGTGCCAGCAGTACCCCCCACAGGTCGAATGGCTACACCTTC	CASSTPHRSNGYTF
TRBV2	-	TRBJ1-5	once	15	TGTGCCAGCAGCCTGGGAGGGGTGATCAATCAGCCCCAGCATTTT	CASSLGGVINQPQHF
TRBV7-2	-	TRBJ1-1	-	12	TGTGCCAGCAGCTTAACGGTCACTGAAGCTTTCTTT	CASSLTVTEAFF
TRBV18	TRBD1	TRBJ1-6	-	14	TGTGCCAGCTCACAAGGACAGGGCAATTCACCCCTCCACTTT	CASSQGQGNSPLHF
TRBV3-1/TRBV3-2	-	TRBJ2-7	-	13	TGTGCCAGCAGCCAGGATGACTTCTACGAGCAGTACTTC	CASSQDDFYEQYF
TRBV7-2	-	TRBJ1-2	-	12	TGTGCCAGCAGACAGGGAGAATATGGCTACACCTTC	CASRQGEYGYTF
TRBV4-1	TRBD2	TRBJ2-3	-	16	TGCGCCAGCAGCCAAACTCTAGCGGGGGGGCCAGATACGCAGTATTTT	CASSQTLAGGPDTQYF
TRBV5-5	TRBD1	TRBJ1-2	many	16	TGTGCCAGCAGCCCCGATATAGGACAGGGGTGGTATGGCTACACCTTC	CASSPDIGQGWYGYTF
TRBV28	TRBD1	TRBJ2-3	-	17	TGTGCCAGCAGTTTAGCGGGCGTAGGGGGCACCACAGATACGCAGTATTTT	CASSLAGVGGTTDTQYF
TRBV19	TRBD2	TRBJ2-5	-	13	TGTGCCAGTAGTGGGACTACCAGAGAGACCCAGTACTTC	CASSGTTRETQYF
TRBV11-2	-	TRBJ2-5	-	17	TGTGCCAGCAGCCCAAGGCAGGGCGTGCCTCAGGAGGAGACCCAGTACTTC	CASSPRQGVPQEETQYF
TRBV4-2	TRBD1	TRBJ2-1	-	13	TGTGCCAGCAGCTGGACAGGGCTCGATGAGCAGTTCTTC	CASSWTGLDEQFF
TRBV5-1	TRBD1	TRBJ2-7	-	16	TGCGCCAGCAGCCCCGGCTCGGGACAGGGGAGGTACGAGCAGTACTTC	CASSPGSGQGRYEQYF
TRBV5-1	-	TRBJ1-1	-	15	TGCGCCAGCAGCTTGGCCTTACTAGAGAACACTGAAGCTTTCTTT	CASSLALLENTEAFF
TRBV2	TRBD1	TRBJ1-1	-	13	TGTGCCAGCAGGCGACAGGGGAGCGGTGAAGCTTTCTTT	CASRRQGSGEAFF
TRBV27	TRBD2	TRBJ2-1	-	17	TGTGCCAGCGGAAAAGGGCTAGCGGGGGGGCTATCGGATGAGCAGTTCTTC	CASGKGLAGGLSDEQFF
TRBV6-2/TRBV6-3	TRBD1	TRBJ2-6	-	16	TGTGCCAGCAGTTACTCGACAGGGCGGGGGGCCAACGTCCTGACTTTC	CASSYSTGRGANVLTF
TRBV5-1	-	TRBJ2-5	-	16	TGCGCCAGCAGCTCCGGACAGCTCTCGTACCAAGAGACCCAGTACTTC	CASSSGQLSYQETQYF
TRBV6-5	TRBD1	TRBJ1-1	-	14	TGTGCCAGCACCAGGGGGTTGGCGAACACTGAAGCTTTCTTT	CASTRGLANTEAFF
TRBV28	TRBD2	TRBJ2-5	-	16	TGTGCCAGCACACCCATCCTAGCGGGTGCCACGGAGGGCCAGTACTTC	CASTPILAGATEGQYF
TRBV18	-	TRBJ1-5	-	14	TGTGCCAGCTCACCACAGGGGCGCGGGGAGCCCCAGCATTTT	CASSPQGRGEPQHF
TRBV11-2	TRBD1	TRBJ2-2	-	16	TGTGCCAGCAGCACTCGACAGGGGGATATGGCCGGGGAGCTGTTTTTT	CASSTRQGDMAGELFF
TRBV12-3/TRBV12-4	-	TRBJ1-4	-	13	TGTGCCAGCACAGGGTTCTCTAATGAAAAACTGTTTTTT	CASTGFSNEKLFF
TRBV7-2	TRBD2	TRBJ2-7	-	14	TGTGCCAGCAGCCAAATAGCGGGGGGGTACGAGCAGTACTTC	CASSQIAGGYEQYF
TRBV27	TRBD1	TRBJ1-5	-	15	TGTGCCAGCAGTTTATCAACAGGGGGCAATCAGCCCCAGCATTTT	CASSLSTGGNQPQHF
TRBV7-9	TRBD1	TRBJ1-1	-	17	TGTGCCAGCAGCTTACCTTACAGGGGTACCGGGAACACTGAAGCTTTCTTT	CASSLPYRGTGNTEAFF
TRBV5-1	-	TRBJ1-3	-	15	TGCGCCAGCAGCCAAGCCGGGGACTCTGGAAACACCATATATTTT	CASSQAGDSGNTIYF
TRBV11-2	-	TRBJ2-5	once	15	TGTGCCACCTCGGCGTTAAGGGGCCCCCAAGAGACCCAGTACTTC	CATSALRGPQETQYF
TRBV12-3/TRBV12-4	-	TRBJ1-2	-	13	TGTGCCAGCAGTTTAGACATGAACTATGGCTACACCTTC	CASSLDMNYGYTF
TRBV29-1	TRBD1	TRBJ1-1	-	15	TGCAGCGTTGTATTTCCGGGACAGATGAACACTGAAGCTTTCTTT	CSVVFPGQMNTEAFF
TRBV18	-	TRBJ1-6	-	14	TGTGCCAGCTCACCAGGGGCCATTAATTCACCCCTCCACTTT	CASSPGAINSPLHF
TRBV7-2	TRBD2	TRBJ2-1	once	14	TGTGCCAGCAGCTTGTCTAGCGGAGTCAATGAGCAGTTCTTC	CASSLSSGVNEQFF
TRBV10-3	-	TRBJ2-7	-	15	TGTGCCATCAGTGAGGAGGGGGGAGGGACCTACGAGCAGTACTTC	CAISEEGGGTYEQYF
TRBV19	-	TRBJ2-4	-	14	TGTGCCAGTAGTATATATCACAGTAAAAACATTCAGTACTTC	CASSIYHSKNIQYF